These T cell receptor beta chains were read from a single sample in a study of blood T cell repertoires in COVID-19. This table comes from immunoSEQ multiplex PCR, and its TCRdb copy is limited to in-frame clones, with some not included. This repertoire shows roughly 160,000 clones, 70% to 85% found once; its top ten account for 15% to 20%. Sequenced sample: PBMCs or T cells enriched from blood (not recorded which). Every receptor here comes from a woman aged 70-85 years in a cohort exposed to, infected with or recovered from COVID-19 (not recorded which). Each CDR3 is given with its conserved first and last residue.

TRBJ2-7 TRBV13 CASSYRLAGTYEQYF
TRBJ2-3 TRBV7-7 CASSLGTSGLSDTQYF
TRBJ1-6 TRBV5-4 CASSFRTDNSPLHF
TRBJ2-2 TRBV20-1 CSASGGVNTGELFF
TRBJ1-2 TRBV2 CASRQVANYGYTF
TRBJ2-3 TRBV5-1 CASMFAGVLTDTQYF
TRBJ2-1 TRBV9 CASSVLAETYNEQFF
TRBJ2-2 TRBV19 CAARDRAYTGELFF
TRBJ2-5 TRBV7-6 CASSSRALAGVRETQYF
TRBJ2-5 TRBV5-1 CASSLSRPREGETQYF
TRBJ1-4 TRBV15 CATSRGGEGEKLFF
TRBJ2-1 TRBV28 CASSSGSGDEQFF
TRBJ1-5 TRBV19 CASSVLRGWGNQPQHF
TRBJ1-3 TRBV19 CASSAMGRGSGNTIYF